This T cell receptor (beta chain) was identified during a study of blood T cell repertoires in COVID-19. In the source study's methods: Estimates of nucleated cell counts were drawn from the amplification of reference gene primers. Repertoires were generated with immunoSEQ multiplex PCR, while TCRdb's copy carries only in-frame clones and drops some. That table gives V, J and clone size, and the DNA gave D and trimming. The profile shows fewer than 200,000 clones, around 87% of them singletons. V was shortened by 3 bases and J by 5 bases, with 13 bases between the two germline ends. Germline V gives CDR1 MDHEN, CDR2 SYDVKM. This CDR3 region has 14 residues.

The receptor comes from a man aged 40-49 years with active or convalescent COVID-19. Sequencing used peripheral blood. The chain is built from TRBV28 and TRBJ1-2; D possibly corresponds to TRBD1 (6 bases). CDR3 bases: TGTGCCAGCAGTTTGGGGGGGGCGGGGTATGGCTACACCTTC. Protein sequence: CASSLGGAGYGYTF.